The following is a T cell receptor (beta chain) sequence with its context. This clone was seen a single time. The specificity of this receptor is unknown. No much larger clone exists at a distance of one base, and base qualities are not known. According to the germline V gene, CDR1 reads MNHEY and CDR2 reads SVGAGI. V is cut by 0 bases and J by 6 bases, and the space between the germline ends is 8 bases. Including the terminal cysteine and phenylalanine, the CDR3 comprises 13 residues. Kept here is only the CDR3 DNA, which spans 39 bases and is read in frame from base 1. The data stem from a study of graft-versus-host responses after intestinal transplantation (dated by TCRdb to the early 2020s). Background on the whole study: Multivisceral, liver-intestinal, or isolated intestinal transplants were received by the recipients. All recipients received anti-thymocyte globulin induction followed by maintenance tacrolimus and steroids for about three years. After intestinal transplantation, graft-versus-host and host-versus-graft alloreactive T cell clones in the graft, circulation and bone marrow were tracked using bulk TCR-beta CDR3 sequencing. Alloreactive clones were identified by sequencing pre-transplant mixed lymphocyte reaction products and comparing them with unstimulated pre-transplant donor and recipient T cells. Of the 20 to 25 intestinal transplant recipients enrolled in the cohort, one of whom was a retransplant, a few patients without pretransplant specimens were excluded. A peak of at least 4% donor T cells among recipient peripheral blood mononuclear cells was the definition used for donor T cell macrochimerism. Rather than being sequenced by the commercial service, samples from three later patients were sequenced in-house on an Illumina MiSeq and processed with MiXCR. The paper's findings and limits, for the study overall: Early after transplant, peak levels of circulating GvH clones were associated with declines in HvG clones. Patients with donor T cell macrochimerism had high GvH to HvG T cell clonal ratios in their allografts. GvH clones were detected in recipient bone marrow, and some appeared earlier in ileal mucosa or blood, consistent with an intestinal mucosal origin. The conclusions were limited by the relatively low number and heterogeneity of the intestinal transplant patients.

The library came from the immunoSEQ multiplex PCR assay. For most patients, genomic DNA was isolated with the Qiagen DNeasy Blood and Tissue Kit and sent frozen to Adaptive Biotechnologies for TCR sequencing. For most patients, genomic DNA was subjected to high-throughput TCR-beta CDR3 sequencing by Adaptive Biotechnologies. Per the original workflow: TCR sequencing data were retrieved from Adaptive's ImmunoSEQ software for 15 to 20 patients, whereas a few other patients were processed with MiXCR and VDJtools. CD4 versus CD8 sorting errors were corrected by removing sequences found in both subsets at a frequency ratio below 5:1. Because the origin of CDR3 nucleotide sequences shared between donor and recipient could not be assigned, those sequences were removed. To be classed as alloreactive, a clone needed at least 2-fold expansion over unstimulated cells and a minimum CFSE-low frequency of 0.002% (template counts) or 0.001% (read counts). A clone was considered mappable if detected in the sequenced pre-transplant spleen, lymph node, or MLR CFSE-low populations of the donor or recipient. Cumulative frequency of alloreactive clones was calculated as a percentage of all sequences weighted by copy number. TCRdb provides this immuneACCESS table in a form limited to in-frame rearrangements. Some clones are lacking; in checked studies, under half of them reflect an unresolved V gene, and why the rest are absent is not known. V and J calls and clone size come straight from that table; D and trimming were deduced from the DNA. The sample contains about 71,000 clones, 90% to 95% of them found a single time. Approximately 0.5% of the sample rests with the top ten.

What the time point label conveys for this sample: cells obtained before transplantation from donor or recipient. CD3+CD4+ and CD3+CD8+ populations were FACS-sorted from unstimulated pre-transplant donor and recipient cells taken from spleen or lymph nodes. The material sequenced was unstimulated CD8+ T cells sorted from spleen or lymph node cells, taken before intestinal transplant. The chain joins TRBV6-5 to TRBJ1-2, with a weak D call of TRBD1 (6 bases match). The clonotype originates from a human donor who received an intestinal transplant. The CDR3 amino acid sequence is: CASSYSYRDGYTF. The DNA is TGTGCCAGCAGTTACTCTTACAGGGATGGCTACACCTTC.